The following is a T cell receptor (beta chain) sequence with its context. Its antigen is still unknown. This CDR3 spans 15 amino acids. Germline CDR1 is SGDLS and CDR2 is YYNGEE. Losses at the gene ends were 5 bases for V and 6 bases for J; bases not matched to a gene: 4. These data belong to a study of OX40 agonist ivuxolimab in advanced cancers. Study at large: Three patients showed partial responses: one hepatocellular carcinoma and two cutaneous melanoma cases. Study outcomes and limitations: Among the lowest peripheral clonal expansion occurred in 0.1-3.0 mg/kg partial responders. Expanded peripheral T cells had an undetermined antigen specificity.

Here immunoSEQ multiplex PCR was the method, and the copy in TCRdb shows in-frame clones only, minus some. The sample holds roughly 32,000 clones, roughly 80% seen once. This sequence originates from an adult with an advanced solid tumor such as melanoma, head and neck, liver or kidney cancer. The rearrangement links TRBV9 to TRBJ2-1; 14 positions match TRBD2. Sequencing used CD4+ or CD8+ T cells sorted from blood, obtained in a trial of the OX40 agonist ivuxolimab. CDR3 coding DNA: TGTGCCAGCAGTGGGACTAGCGGGAGAGGCAATGAGCAGTTCTTC. Residues: CASSGTSGRGNEQFF.